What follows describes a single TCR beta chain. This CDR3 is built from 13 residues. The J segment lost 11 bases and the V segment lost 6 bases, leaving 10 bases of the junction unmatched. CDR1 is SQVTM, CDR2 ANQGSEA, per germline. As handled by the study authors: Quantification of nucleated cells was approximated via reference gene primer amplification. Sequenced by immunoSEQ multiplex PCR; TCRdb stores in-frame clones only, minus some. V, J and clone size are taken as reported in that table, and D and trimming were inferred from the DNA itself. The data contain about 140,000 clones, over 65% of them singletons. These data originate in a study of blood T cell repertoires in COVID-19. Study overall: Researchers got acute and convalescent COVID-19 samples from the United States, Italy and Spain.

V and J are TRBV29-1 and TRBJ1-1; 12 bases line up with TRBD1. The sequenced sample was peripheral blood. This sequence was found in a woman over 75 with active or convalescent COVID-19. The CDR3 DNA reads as TGCAGCGTGGTACCGGGACAGGGGGCGCCGGCTTTCTTT. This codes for CSVVPGQGAPAFF.